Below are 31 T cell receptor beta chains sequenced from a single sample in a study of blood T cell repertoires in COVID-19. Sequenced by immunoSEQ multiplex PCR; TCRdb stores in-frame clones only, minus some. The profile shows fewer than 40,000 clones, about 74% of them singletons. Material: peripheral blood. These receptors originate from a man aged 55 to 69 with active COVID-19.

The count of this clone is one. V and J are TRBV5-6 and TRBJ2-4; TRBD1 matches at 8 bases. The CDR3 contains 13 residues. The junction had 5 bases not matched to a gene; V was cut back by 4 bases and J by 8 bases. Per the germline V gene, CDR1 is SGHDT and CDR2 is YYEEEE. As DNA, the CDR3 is TGTGCCAGCAGCAACCCGACAGGGGACATTCAGTACTTC. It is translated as CASSNPTGDIQYF.

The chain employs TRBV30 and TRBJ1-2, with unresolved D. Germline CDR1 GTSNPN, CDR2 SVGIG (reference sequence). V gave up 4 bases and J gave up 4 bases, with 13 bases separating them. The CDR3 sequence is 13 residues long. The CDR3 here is CAWNGGRSYGYTF. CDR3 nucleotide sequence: TGTGCCTGGAACGGAGGCCGATCCTATGGCTACACCTTC.

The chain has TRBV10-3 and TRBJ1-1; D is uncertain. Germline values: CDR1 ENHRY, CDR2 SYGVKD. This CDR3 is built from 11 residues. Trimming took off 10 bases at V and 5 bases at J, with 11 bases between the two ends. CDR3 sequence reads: CASARDTEAFF. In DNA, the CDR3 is TGTGCCAGTGCGAGGGATACTGAAGCTTTCTTT.

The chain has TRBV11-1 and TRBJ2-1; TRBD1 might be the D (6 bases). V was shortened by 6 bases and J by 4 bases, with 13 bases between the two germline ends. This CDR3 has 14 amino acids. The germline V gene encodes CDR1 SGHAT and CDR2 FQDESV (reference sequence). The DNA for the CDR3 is TGTGCCAGCAGGCTAAATACAGGGTACAATGAGCAGTTCTTC. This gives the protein CASRLNTGYNEQFF.

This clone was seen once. CDR3: CASSDDTVAGNTIYF. CDR3 DNA: TGTGCCAGCAGTGATGATACAGTAGCTGGAAACACCATATATTTT. This rearrangement joins TRBV25-1 to TRBJ1-3; D unresolved. This CDR3 is built from 15 residues. V was shortened by 3 bases and J by 2 bases, with 11 bases between the two germline ends. CDR1 MGHDK and CDR2 SYGVNS come from the germline V gene. The variable domain in full, with the rest retrieved from reference TRBV25-1 and TRBJ1-3, is EADIYQTPRYLVIGTGKKITLECSQTMGHDKMYWYQQDPGMELHLIHYSYGVNSTEKGDLSSESTVSRIRTEHFPLTLESARPSHTSQYLCASSDDTVAGNTIYFGEGSWLTVV.

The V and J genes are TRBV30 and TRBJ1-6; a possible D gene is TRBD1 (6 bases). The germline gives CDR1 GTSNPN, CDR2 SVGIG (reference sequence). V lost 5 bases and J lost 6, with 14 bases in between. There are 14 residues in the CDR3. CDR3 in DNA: TGTGCCTGGGAAGGGGCAGGGGTTAATTCACCCCTCCACTTT. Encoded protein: CAWEGAGVNSPLHF.

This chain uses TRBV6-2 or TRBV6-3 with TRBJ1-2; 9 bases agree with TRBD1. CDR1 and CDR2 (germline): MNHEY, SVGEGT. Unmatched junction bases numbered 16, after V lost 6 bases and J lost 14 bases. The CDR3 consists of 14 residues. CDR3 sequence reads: CASSSRQGVKGETF. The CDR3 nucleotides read TGTGCCAGCAGCTCCCGACAGGGGGTTAAAGGGGAAACCTTC.

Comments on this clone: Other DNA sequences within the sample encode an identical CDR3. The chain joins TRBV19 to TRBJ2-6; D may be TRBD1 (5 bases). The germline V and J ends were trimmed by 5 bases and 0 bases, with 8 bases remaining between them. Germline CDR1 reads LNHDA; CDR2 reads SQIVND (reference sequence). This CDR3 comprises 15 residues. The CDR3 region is CASSPQGSGANVLTF. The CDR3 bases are TGTGCCAGTAGTCCGCAGGGCTCTGGGGCCAACGTCCTGACTTTC. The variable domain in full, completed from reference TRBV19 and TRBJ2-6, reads DGGITQSPKYLFRKEGQNVTLSCEQNLNHDAMYWYRQDPGQGLRLIYYSQIVNDFQKGDIAEGYSVSREKKESFPLTVTSAQKNPTAFYLCASSPQGSGANVLTFGAGSRLTVL.

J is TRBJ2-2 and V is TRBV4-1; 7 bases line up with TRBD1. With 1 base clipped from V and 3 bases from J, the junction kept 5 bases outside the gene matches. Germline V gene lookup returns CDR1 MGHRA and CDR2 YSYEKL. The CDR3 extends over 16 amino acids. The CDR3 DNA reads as TGCGCCAGCAGCCAAGGACAGGGCTGGGACACCGGGGAGCTGTTTTTT. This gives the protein CASSQGQGWDTGELFF.

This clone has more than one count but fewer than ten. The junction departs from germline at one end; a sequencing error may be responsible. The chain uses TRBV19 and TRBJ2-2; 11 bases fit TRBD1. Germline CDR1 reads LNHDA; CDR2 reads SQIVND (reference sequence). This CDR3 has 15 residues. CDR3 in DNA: TGTGCCAGTAAGCCGGGACAGGGGGGCACCCGGGAGCTGTTTTTT. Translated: CASKPGQGGTRELFF.

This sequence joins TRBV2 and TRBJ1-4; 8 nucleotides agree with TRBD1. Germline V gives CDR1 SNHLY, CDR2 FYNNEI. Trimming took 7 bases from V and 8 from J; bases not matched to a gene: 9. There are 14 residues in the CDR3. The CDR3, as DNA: TGTGCCAGCAAATCGACAGGGGTGCCCGAAAAACTGTTTTTT. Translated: CASKSTGVPEKLFF.

The CDR3: CASSRGLLGPIAKNIQYF. CDR3 DNA sequence: TGTGCCAGCTCCCGGGGACTTTTGGGTCCAATAGCCAAAAACATTCAGTACTTC. The J gene is TRBJ2-4, the V gene TRBV28, with TRBD2 as a possible D gene (6 bases). The V end was cut by 8 bases, the J end by 0 bases, with 23 bases between. Per the germline V gene, CDR1 is MDHEN and CDR2 is SYDVKM. The CDR3 is 18 amino acids.

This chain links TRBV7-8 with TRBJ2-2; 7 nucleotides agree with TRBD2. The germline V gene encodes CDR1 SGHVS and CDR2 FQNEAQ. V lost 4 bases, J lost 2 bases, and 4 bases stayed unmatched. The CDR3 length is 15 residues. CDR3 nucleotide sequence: TGTGCCAGCAGCTATAGCGGGCCCAACACCGGGGAGCTGTTTTTT. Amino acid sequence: CASSYSGPNTGELFF.

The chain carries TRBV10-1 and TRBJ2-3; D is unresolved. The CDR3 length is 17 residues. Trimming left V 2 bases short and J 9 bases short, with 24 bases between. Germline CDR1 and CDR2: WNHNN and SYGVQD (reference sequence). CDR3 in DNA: TGCGCCAGCAGTGAGACCGGGTCCCTTATCGATACGTACACGCAGTATTTT. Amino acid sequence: CASSETGSLIDTYTQYF.

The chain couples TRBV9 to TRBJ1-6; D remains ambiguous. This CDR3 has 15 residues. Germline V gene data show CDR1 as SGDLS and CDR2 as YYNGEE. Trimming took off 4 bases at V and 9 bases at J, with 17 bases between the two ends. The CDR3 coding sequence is TGTGCCAGCAGCCCCCGGGGAGGGAGGAGTTCACCCCTCCACTTT. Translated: CASSPRGGRSSPLHF. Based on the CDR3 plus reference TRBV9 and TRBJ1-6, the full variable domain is DSGVTQTPKHLITATGQRVTLRCSPRSGDLSVYWYQQSLDQGLQFLIQYYNGEERAKGNILERFSAQQFPDLHSELNLSSLELGDSALYFCASSPRGGRSSPLHFGNGTRLTVT.

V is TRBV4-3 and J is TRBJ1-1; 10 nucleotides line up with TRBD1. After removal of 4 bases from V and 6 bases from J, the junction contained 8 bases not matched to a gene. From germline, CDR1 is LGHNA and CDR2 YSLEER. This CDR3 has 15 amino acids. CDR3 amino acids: CASSPFGQGESEAFF. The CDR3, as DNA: TGCGCCAGCAGCCCCTTCGGACAGGGGGAATCTGAAGCTTTCTTT.

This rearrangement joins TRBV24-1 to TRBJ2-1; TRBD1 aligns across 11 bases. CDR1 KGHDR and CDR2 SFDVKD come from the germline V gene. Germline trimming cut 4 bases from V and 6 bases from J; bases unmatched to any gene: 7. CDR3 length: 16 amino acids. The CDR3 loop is CATSEAGTGGLNEQFF. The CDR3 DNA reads TGTGCCACCAGTGAAGCCGGGACAGGGGGTCTCAATGAGCAGTTCTTC.

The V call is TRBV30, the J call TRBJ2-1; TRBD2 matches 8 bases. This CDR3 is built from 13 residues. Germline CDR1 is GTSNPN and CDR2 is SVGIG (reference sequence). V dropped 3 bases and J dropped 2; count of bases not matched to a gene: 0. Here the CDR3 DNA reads TGTGCCTGGAGCGGGAGGGCCTACAATGAGCAGTTCTTC. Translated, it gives CAWSGRAYNEQFF.

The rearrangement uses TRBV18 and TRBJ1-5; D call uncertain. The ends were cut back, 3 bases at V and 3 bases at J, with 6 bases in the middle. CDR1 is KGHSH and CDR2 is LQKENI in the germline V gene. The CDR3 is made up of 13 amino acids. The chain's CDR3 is CASSPGSNQPQHF. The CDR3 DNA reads TGTGCCAGCTCACCCGGGTCCAATCAGCCCCAGCATTTT.

CDR3 in amino acids: CASSLTHSNQPQHF. CDR3 coding DNA: TGTGCCAGCAGTTTGACTCATAGCAATCAGCCCCAGCATTTT. V usage is TRBV6-2 or TRBV6-3 and J usage is TRBJ1-5; D call uncertain. The CDR3 length is 14 residues. The V gene's germline CDR1 is MNHEY and CDR2 SVGEGT. Trimming cost V 4 bases and J 0 bases, with 7 bases left between them.

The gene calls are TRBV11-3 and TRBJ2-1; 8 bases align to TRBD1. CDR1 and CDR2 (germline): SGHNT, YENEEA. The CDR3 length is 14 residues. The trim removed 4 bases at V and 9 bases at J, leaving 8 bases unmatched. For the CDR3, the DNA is TGTGCCAGCAGCTATGAGCAGGGGGCGGGTGAGCAGTTCTTC. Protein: CASSYEQGAGEQFF.

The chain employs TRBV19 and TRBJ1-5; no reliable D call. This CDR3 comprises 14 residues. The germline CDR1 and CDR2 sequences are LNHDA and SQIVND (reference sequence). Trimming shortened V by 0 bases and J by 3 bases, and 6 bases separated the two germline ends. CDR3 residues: CASSIDSLNQPQHF. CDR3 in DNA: TGTGCCAGTAGTATAGACAGTCTCAATCAGCCCCAGCATTTT.

The CDR3 DNA is TGTGCCAGCAGCCTGAACACCGGGGAGCTGTTTTTT. The encoded protein is CASSLNTGELFF. The chain carries TRBV7-6 and TRBJ2-2; D remains unclear. CDR3 size: 12 residues. The V gene lost 5 bases and the J gene lost 1 base, with 2 bases spanning the gap. CDR1 and CDR2 (germline): SGHVS, FNYEAQ.

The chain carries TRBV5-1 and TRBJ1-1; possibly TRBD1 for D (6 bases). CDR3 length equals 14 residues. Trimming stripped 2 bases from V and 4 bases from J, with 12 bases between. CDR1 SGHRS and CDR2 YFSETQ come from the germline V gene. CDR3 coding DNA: TGCGCCAGCAGCTTAAAGGGGGAAGGCACTGAAGCTTTCTTT. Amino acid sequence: CASSLKGEGTEAFF. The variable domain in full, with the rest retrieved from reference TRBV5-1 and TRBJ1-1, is KAGVTQTPRYLIKTRGQQVTLSCSPISGHRSVSWYQQTPGQGLQFLFEYFSETQRNKGNFPGRFSGRQFSNSRSEMNVSTLELGDSALYLCASSLKGEGTEAFFGQGTRLTVV.

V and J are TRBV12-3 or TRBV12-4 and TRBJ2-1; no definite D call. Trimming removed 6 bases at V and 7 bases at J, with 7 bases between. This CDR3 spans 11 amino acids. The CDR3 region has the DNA TGTGCCAGCAGCGGTGAGAATGAGCAGTTCTTC. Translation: CASSGENEQFF.

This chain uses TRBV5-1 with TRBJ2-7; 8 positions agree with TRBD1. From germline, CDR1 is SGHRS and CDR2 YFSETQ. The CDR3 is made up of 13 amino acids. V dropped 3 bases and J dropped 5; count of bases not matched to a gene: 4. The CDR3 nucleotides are TGCGCCAGCAGCTGGGACAGGATCAACGAGCAGTACTTC. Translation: CASSWDRINEQYF. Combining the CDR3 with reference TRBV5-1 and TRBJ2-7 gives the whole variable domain KAGVTQTPRYLIKTRGQQVTLSCSPISGHRSVSWYQQTPGQGLQFLFEYFSETQRNKGNFPGRFSGRQFSNSRSEMNVSTLELGDSALYLCASSWDRINEQYFGPGTRLTVT.

CDR3 sequence reads: CASSGREQGADYGYTF. Here the CDR3 DNA reads TGCGCCAGCAGCGGCCGTGAACAGGGGGCAGACTATGGCTACACCTTC. The chain combines TRBV5-1 with TRBJ1-2; TRBD1 matches at 9 bases. The CDR3 consists of 16 residues. Unmatched junction bases numbered 10, after V lost 4 bases and J lost 3 bases. Germline values: CDR1 SGHRS, CDR2 YFSETQ.

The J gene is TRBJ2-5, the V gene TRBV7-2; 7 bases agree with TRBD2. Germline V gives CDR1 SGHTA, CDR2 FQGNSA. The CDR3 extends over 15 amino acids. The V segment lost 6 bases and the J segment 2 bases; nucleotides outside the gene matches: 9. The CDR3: CASSAGDTGQETQYF. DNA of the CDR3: TGTGCCAGCAGTGCGGGGGATACGGGGCAAGAGACCCAGTACTTC.

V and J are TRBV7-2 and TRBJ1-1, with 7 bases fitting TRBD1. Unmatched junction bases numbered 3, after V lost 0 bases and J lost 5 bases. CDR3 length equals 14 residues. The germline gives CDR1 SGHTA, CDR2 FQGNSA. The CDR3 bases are TGTGCCAGCAGCTTAGCGCAGGGGGTGACTGAAGCTTTCTTT. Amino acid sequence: CASSLAQGVTEAFF.

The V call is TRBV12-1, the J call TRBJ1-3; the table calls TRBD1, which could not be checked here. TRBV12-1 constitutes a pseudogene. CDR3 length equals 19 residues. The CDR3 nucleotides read TGTGCCAGCAGCATCGGGACAGGGGGCAACGGTACCTTTGGAAACACCATATATTTT. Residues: CASSIGTGGNGTFGNTIYF.

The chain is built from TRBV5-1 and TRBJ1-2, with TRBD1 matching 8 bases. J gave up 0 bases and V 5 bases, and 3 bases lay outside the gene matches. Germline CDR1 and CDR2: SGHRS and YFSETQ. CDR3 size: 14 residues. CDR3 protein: CASRGQDSNYGYTF. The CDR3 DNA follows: TGCGCCAGCAGGGGACAGGACTCTAACTATGGCTACACCTTC. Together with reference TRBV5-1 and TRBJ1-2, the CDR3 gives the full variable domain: KAGVTQTPRYLIKTRGQQVTLSCSPISGHRSVSWYQQTPGQGLQFLFEYFSETQRNKGNFPGRFSGRQFSNSRSEMNVSTLELGDSALYLCASRGQDSNYGYTFGSGTRLTVV.